The present T cell receptor (beta chain) was sequenced within a study of OX40 agonist ivuxolimab in advanced cancers. The overall study: Three patients showed partial responses: one hepatocellular carcinoma and two cutaneous melanoma cases. Overall study results and limits: Clonal expansion from baseline to week 6 occurred in both CD4+ and CD8+ T cells.

Excluded were patients having autoimmune disease history or systemic immunosuppression. The trim removed 2 bases at V and 3 bases at J, leaving 5 bases unmatched. This CDR3 is 16 amino acids long. Only in-frame clones appear in the TCRdb table, and some are missing; sequencing was by immunoSEQ multiplex PCR. The sample has 20,000 to 25,000 clones, about 79% seen once; the top ten hold around 29%. In regard to this clone: Its specificity is not known.

The specimen was CD4+ or CD8+ T cells sorted from blood, collected in a trial of the OX40 agonist ivuxolimab. The source is an adult with an advanced solid tumor such as melanoma, head and neck, liver or kidney cancer. This chain joins TRBV23-1 and TRBJ2-5; 11 bases match TRBD2. TRBV23-1 is an open reading frame, and its role is uncertain. The CDR3 reads CASSQGKGLAEETQYF. DNA of the CDR3: TGCGCCAGCAGTCAAGGAAAGGGACTAGCGGAAGAGACCCAGTACTTC.